These 3 T cell receptor beta chains came from one sample sequenced in a study of blood T cell repertoires in COVID-19. Assay used: immunoSEQ multiplex PCR; TCRdb lists only in-frame clones, some missing. The data show 190,000 or so clones, roughly four fifths seen once. Material: PBMCs or T cells enriched from blood (not recorded which). The receptors come from a middle-aged man who had recovered from COVID-19.

The CDR3, as DNA: TGTGCCAGCAGTGCCCACAGGGTCCCTAATGAAAAACTGTTTTTT. It yields the protein CASSAHRVPNEKLFF. The rearrangement joins TRBV2 to TRBJ1-4; a possible D gene is TRBD1 (6 bases). CDR3 length: 15 residues. CDR1 is SNHLY, CDR2 FYNNEI, per germline. V lost 4 bases and J lost 3, with 12 bases in between.

The genes are TRBV9 and TRBJ1-1, with D uncertain. V lost 4 bases and J 2 bases, leaving 9 bases between the germline ends. Germline V gene data show CDR1 as SGDLS and CDR2 as YYNGEE. There are 13 residues in the CDR3. The CDR3 sequence: CASSLVPNTEAFF. CDR3 DNA: TGTGCCAGCAGCCTAGTCCCTAACACTGAAGCTTTCTTT.

CDR3 sequence (DNA): TGTGCCAGCAGCTTAGTGGGCAATACGAACACTGAAGCTTTCTTT. Translating gives CASSLVGNTNTEAFF. V usage is TRBV7-6 and J usage is TRBJ1-1; no firm D call. The CDR3 contains 15 residues. V shed 1 base and J shed 1 base, with 10 bases lying between them. CDR1 and CDR2 (germline): SGHVS, FNYEAQ.